The 27 T cell receptor beta chains below come from one sample, sequenced in a study of identifying expanded T cells in peripheral blood. Clones were read by immunoSEQ multiplex PCR, and TCRdb kept only the in-frame ones, dropping some. The table records approximately 140,000 clones, approximately 86% of them present only once. Sequencing was carried out using blood. Receptors were obtained from a person between 18 and 75 years old in good health.

This clone has a single count. The J gene is TRBJ1-2, the V gene TRBV18; D gene unclear. Germline V CDR1 and CDR2: KGHSH, LQKENI. This CDR3 comprises 12 residues. V dropped 3 bases and J dropped 5 bases, with 7 bases sitting between them. The CDR3 DNA reads TGTGCCAGCTCACCGATCGGATATGGCTACACCTTC. Its protein product is CASSPIGYGYTF.

The chain couples TRBV11-3 to TRBJ2-2; 13 nucleotides agree with TRBD2. V was clipped by 0 bases and J by 4 bases; unmatched bases: 5. The CDR3 spans 18 residues. In germline, CDR1 is SGHNT, CDR2 YENEEA. The CDR3 protein is CASSLELAGGPGTGELFF. The CDR3 coding sequence is TGTGCCAGCAGCTTAGAACTAGCGGGGGGGCCTGGCACCGGGGAGCTGTTTTTT.

CDR3: CSVAPQGHSYTF. CDR3 nucleotides: TGCAGCGTTGCCCCACAAGGACATAGCTACACCTTC. The chain carries TRBV29-1 and TRBJ1-2; D possibly corresponds to TRBD1 (5 bases). Per germline, CDR1 SQVTM and CDR2 ANQGSEA. This CDR3 is built from 12 residues. The V and J ends lost 4 bases and 9 bases respectively, with 15 bases between them.

This sequence joins TRBV5-4 and TRBJ1-2; 7 bases line up with TRBD1. V was pared by 4 bases and J by 4 bases, with 7 bases of the junction left unmatched. The CDR3 has 14 amino acids. Germline lookup yields CDR1 SGHNT and CDR2 YYREEE (reference sequence). The CDR3 nucleotides are TGTGCCAGCAGCAGCACAGGGGACAGCTATGGCTACACCTTC. Translated, it gives CASSSTGDSYGYTF.

V and J are TRBV19 and TRBJ2-3; D remains ambiguous. In germline, CDR1 is LNHDA, CDR2 SQIVND (reference sequence). V dropped 1 base and J dropped 6 bases, with 2 bases sitting between them. The CDR3 is made up of 11 amino acids. CDR3 sequence reads: CASSIADTQYF. The CDR3 nucleotides read TGTGCCAGTAGTATAGCCGATACGCAGTATTTT.

V usage is TRBV10-3 and J usage is TRBJ2-2, with D perhaps TRBD2 (7 bases). V was clipped by 4 bases and J by 7 bases, with 13 bases between them. This CDR3 is built from 14 residues. Germline CDR1 reads ENHRY; CDR2 reads SYGVKD. The CDR3 bases are TGTGCCATCAGTGTGGGGGGGCCCAGCGGGGAGCTGTTTTTT. It codes for CAISVGGPSGELFF.

The chain recombines TRBV7-3 with TRBJ2-1; 15 bases are shared with TRBD2. Losses at the gene ends were 5 bases for V and 12 bases for J; bases not matched to a gene: 8. Germline lookup yields CDR1 SGHTA and CDR2 FQGTGA. The CDR3 totals 15 residues. The CDR3 loop is CASSPGLAGGPGQFF. In nucleotides, the CDR3 is TGTGCCAGCAGCCCAGGACTAGCGGGAGGGCCGGGGCAGTTCTTC. The complete variable domain, with remaining parts taken from reference TRBV7-3 and TRBJ2-1, reads GAGVSQTPSNKVTEKGKYVELRCDPISGHTALYWYRQSLGQGPEFLIYFQGTGAADDSGLPNDRFFAVRPEGSVSTLKIQRTERGDSAVYLCASSPGLAGGPGQFFGPGTRLTVL.

V usage is TRBV19 and J usage is TRBJ2-7; D assignment may be TRBD1 or TRBD2 (6 bases each). CDR1 and CDR2 (germline): LNHDA, SQIVND (reference sequence). The CDR3 covers 18 residues. The ends were cut back, 3 bases at V and 6 bases at J, with 27 bases in the middle. The CDR3 DNA sequence: TGTGCCAGTAGTATGGGGGCTGGAGGGACACTCCGCGGGGCCGAGCAGTACTTC. This codes for CASSMGAGGTLRGAEQYF.

The chain recombines TRBV10-1 with TRBJ2-7, with 10 nucleotides matching TRBD2. The trim removed 1 base at V and 6 bases at J, leaving 9 bases unmatched. The germline V gene encodes CDR1 WNHNN and CDR2 SYGVQD (reference sequence). This CDR3 contains 16 residues. Here the CDR3 reads CASSEYTSGKSAEQYF. DNA of the CDR3: TGCGCCAGCAGTGAGTATACTAGCGGGAAATCGGCCGAGCAGTACTTC.

The chain employs TRBV18 and TRBJ2-2; 13 nucleotides align to TRBD2. Germline V lookup: CDR1 KGHSH, CDR2 LQKENI. Losses at the gene ends were 5 bases for V and 5 bases for J; bases not matched to a gene: 14. CDR3 size: 19 residues. The CDR3 DNA reads TGTGCCAGCTCATCCCCCGGACTAGCGGGAGTAAGGAGAACCGGGGAGCTGTTTTTT. This codes for CASSSPGLAGVRRTGELFF.

This clone was seen a handful of times. The chain recombines TRBV5-1 with TRBJ2-5; 9 positions match TRBD2. The CDR3 is 15 residues long. V lost 4 bases to trimming and J lost 4 bases; unmatched junction nucleotides: 8. Germline V gene lookup returns CDR1 SGHRS and CDR2 YFSETQ. CDR3 sequence reads: CASSANSGSIETQYF. CDR3 coding DNA: TGCGCCAGCAGCGCCAATAGCGGGAGCATAGAGACCCAGTACTTC.

This chain connects TRBV7-9 to TRBJ1-2; D is ambiguous. Germline V lookup: CDR1 SEHNR, CDR2 FQNEAQ (reference sequence). Deletions cut 5 bases from V and 7 bases from J, with 17 bases between. The CDR3 length is 14 residues. CDR3 region: CASSPPQAVSGYTF. In DNA form, the CDR3 reads TGTGCCAGCAGCCCACCTCAGGCCGTTAGTGGCTACACCTTC.

The rearrangement links TRBV7-6 to TRBJ1-5; D perhaps matches TRBD1 (5 bases). The CDR3 contains 13 residues. Germline V CDR1 and CDR2: SGHVS, FNYEAQ. V gave up 3 bases and J gave up 7 bases, with 10 bases separating them. The CDR3 DNA is TGTGCCAGCAGCTTGGGGGACGGGCAGCCCCAGCATTTT. Its translation is CASSLGDGQPQHF.

The chain couples TRBV5-1 to TRBJ2-1; perhaps D is TRBD1 or TRBD2 (6 bases each). The CDR3 has 16 residues. Germline-derived CDR1 and CDR2 are SGHRS and YFSETQ. Trimming shortened V by 8 bases and J by 1 base, and 19 bases separated the two germline ends. CDR3 DNA sequence: TGCGCCAGTGCCCGGTGGGGGGCGGAATCCTACAATGAGCAGTTCTTC. It specifies CASARWGAESYNEQFF.

Here the CDR3 reads CASTHGALNTEAFF. CDR3 DNA: TGTGCCAGTACCCACGGGGCACTGAACACTGAAGCTTTCTTT. The chain has TRBV19 and TRBJ1-1, with a possible D match to TRBD1 (5 bases). This CDR3 spans 14 amino acids. Germline V gene data show CDR1 as LNHDA and CDR2 as SQIVND (reference sequence). V was clipped by 7 bases and J by 0 bases, with 12 bases between them.

The gene calls are TRBV6-1 and TRBJ1-3; TRBD1 is a possible D gene (5 bases). V dropped 7 bases and J dropped 0 bases, with 13 bases sitting between them. The CDR3 sequence is 15 residues long. Germline V lookup: CDR1 MNHNS, CDR2 SASEGT. The CDR3 DNA reads as TGTGCCAGCATGGGACGGTTCGTCTCTGGAAACACCATATATTTT. This gives the protein CASMGRFVSGNTIYF.

The V gene is TRBV28, the J gene TRBJ2-7; the D gene is possibly TRBD2 (5 bases). CDR1 and CDR2 (germline): MDHEN, SYDVKM. The V gene lost 6 bases and the J gene lost 0 bases, with 15 bases spanning the gap. CDR3 length: 15 residues. CDR3 DNA: TGTGCCAGCAGCTTTTTCCTTCGGGACTCCTACGAGCAGTACTTC. Protein: CASSFFLRDSYEQYF.

The chain is built from TRBV7-3 and TRBJ2-1, with D possibly being TRBD1 (6 bases). Trimming pared 5 bases from V and 3 bases from J, leaving 11 bases between. The CDR3 totals 14 residues. Germline CDR1 reads SGHTA; CDR2 reads FQGTGA. Here the CDR3 DNA reads TGTGCCAGCAGCCCTCGGACAGACTACAATGAGCAGTTCTTC. Its translation: CASSPRTDYNEQFF.

The chain combines TRBV27 with TRBJ1-4; D unresolved. The CDR3 is 14 amino acids. Trimming took off 6 bases at V and 0 bases at J, with 8 bases between the two ends. Germline CDR1 and CDR2: MNHEY and SMNVEV (reference sequence). The CDR3 reads CASRVRSTNEKLFF. DNA of the CDR3: TGTGCCAGCAGAGTTAGATCAACTAATGAAAAACTGTTTTTT.

This chain connects TRBV4-1 to TRBJ2-3; 14 bases fit TRBD2. The V gene end was trimmed by 2 bases and the J gene end by 9 bases; junction bases not matched to a gene: 4. The germline V gene encodes CDR1 MGHRA and CDR2 YSYEKL. The CDR3 runs to 15 residues. The CDR3 nucleotides read TGCGCCAGCAGCCAACCGACTAGCGGGAGGGCAACGCAGTATTTT. Protein sequence: CASSQPTSGRATQYF.

The gene calls are TRBV28 and TRBJ1-2, with a weak D call TRBD1 (5 bases). This CDR3 region has 16 residues. Per germline, CDR1 MDHEN and CDR2 SYDVKM. Trimming left V 6 bases short and J 2 bases short, with 19 bases between. CDR3 protein: CASSPRGEGKNYGYTF. For the CDR3, the DNA is TGTGCCAGCAGCCCTCGTGGTGAGGGGAAAAACTATGGCTACACCTTC.

This chain joins TRBV18 and TRBJ2-1, with a possible D match to TRBD2 (5 bases). V lost 1 base and J lost 7, with 14 bases in between. CDR1 KGHSH and CDR2 LQKENI come from the germline V gene. The CDR3 runs 15 residues. This CDR3 reads CASSPRAPRGNEQFF. The CDR3 DNA is TGTGCCAGCTCACCACGGGCCCCCCGGGGAAATGAGCAGTTCTTC. Complete variable domain (other parts from reference TRBV18 and TRBJ2-1): NAGVMQNPRHLVRRRGQEARLRCSPMKGHSHVYWYRQLPEEGLKFMVYLQKENIIDESGMPKERFSAEFPKEGPSILRIQQVVRGDSAAYFCASSPRAPRGNEQFFGPGTRLTVL.

The V and J genes are TRBV5-6 and TRBJ1-1; D possibly corresponds to TRBD1 (5 bases). The CDR3 loop spans 14 amino acids. Germline V gene data show CDR1 as SGHDT and CDR2 as YYEEEE. Deletions cut 4 bases from V and 4 bases from J, with 14 bases between. The CDR3 reads CASSESGDFTEAFF. The CDR3 region has the DNA TGTGCCAGCAGCGAGAGTGGGGACTTCACTGAAGCTTTCTTT.

The chain employs TRBV10-2 and TRBJ2-5; D gene unclear. V was shortened by 2 bases and J by 4 bases, with 8 bases between the two germline ends. The CDR3 sequence is 13 residues long. Germline V gene sequence: CDR1 WSHSY, CDR2 SAAADI. The CDR3 region is CASSERWGETQYF. The CDR3 nucleotides read TGCGCCAGCAGTGAGAGGTGGGGAGAGACCCAGTACTTC.

The chain has TRBV6-5 and TRBJ1-5, with unresolved D. The CDR3 length is 14 residues. In germline, CDR1 is MNHEY, CDR2 SVGAGI. Trimming removed 2 bases at V and 4 bases at J, with 9 bases between. For the CDR3, the DNA is TGTGCCAGCAGTTACCGGGAGGGTAATCAGCCCCAGCATTTT. As protein: CASSYREGNQPQHF.

The chain carries TRBV6-6 and TRBJ2-1, with 8 nucleotides matching TRBD2. This CDR3 is 15 amino acids long. The ends lost 2 bases at V and 7 bases at J; junction bases unmatched: 7. CDR1 and CDR2 (germline): MNHNY, SVGAGI (reference sequence). The CDR3 nucleotides are TGTGCCAGCAGTTACCCGGGGGGGGTCAAAAATGAGCAGTTCTTC. Amino acid sequence: CASSYPGGVKNEQFF.

The V gene is TRBV9, the J gene TRBJ1-6; 10 bases agree with TRBD1. Germline V gene data show CDR1 as SGDLS and CDR2 as YYNGEE. This CDR3 is 17 amino acids long. J was trimmed by 7 bases and V by 0 bases; bases with no gene match: 7. This CDR3 is CASSVARDRGRNSPLHF. The CDR3 DNA reads as TGTGCCAGCAGCGTAGCCAGGGACAGGGGAAGGAATTCACCCCTCCACTTT.